Presented here are 4 T cell receptor beta chains from one specimen sequenced in a study of blood T cell repertoires in COVID-19. Only in-frame clones appear in the TCRdb table, and some are missing; sequencing was by immunoSEQ multiplex PCR. This table holds 200,000 to 300,000 clones, around 79% found once. The sample consisted of peripheral blood. These receptors were obtained from a woman older than 75 with acute or convalescent COVID-19.

On this clone: Other nucleotide sequences from this sample produce the same CDR3. This chain joins TRBV6-1 and TRBJ1-2, with 7 bases matching TRBD1. The CDR3 has 13 amino acids. The germline gives CDR1 MNHNS, CDR2 SASEGT. V lost 3 bases to trimming and J lost 8 bases; unmatched junction nucleotides: 6. The CDR3 region is CASSERQGLGYTF. The CDR3 DNA sequence: TGTGCCAGCAGTGAGCGACAGGGTTTGGGCTACACCTTC.

This chain's CDR3 is CASSEATGNSPLHF. CDR3 nucleotides: TGTGCCAGCAGTGAAGCCACAGGGAATTCACCCCTCCACTTT. This chain links TRBV6-1 with TRBJ1-6; weak D call: TRBD1 (6 bases). From germline, CDR1 is MNHNS and CDR2 SASEGT. Trimming pared 0 bases from V and 7 bases from J, leaving 7 bases between. CDR3 length equals 14 residues.

This sequence joins TRBV6-1 and TRBJ1-2; TRBD1 might be the D (6 bases). This CDR3 is built from 14 residues. In germline, CDR1 is MNHNS, CDR2 SASEGT. V gave up 5 bases and J gave up 4 bases, with 14 bases separating them. The CDR3: CASSSQGLGYGYTF. Here the CDR3 DNA reads TGTGCCAGCAGTTCACAGGGTCTGGGCTATGGCTACACCTTC.

The V and J genes are TRBV9 and TRBJ2-2, with a weak D call TRBD2 (5 bases). V was shortened by 1 base and J by 1 base, with 14 bases between the two germline ends. Per the germline V gene, CDR1 is SGDLS and CDR2 is YYNGEE. The CDR3 consists of 17 residues. CDR3 sequence reads: CASSVRPAGWNTGELFF. CDR3 nucleotide sequence: TGTGCCAGCAGCGTACGCCCTGCGGGCTGGAACACCGGGGAGCTGTTTTTT. The full variable domain, with the rest looked up from reference TRBV9 and TRBJ2-2, is DSGVTQTPKHLITATGQRVTLRCSPRSGDLSVYWYQQSLDQGLQFLIQYYNGEERAKGNILERFSAQQFPDLHSELNLSSLELGDSALYFCASSVRPAGWNTGELFFGEGSRLTVL.